A selection of T cell receptor beta chains follows, all from one sample in a study of blood T cells in healthy people across ages. Using its own MiXCR run on the 5' RACE reads, TCRdb lists one record per CDR3 protein. Among 1.6 million or so distinct CDR3 sequences listed, about 35% were seen once. Material for sequencing was blood. The receptors were gathered from a woman between 25 and 40 years old in good health. The CDR3 runs from the conserved cysteine through the conserved F or W. Size values are once, few and many counts, or a class for expanded clones, and some rows have none.

V: TRBV5-1
size: .
J: TRBJ1-3
CDR3: CASRLDGVPGNTIYF

V: TRBV2
size: .
J: TRBJ2-1
CDR3: CASSDVAGYNEQFF

V: TRBV5-1
size: .
J: TRBJ2-7
CDR3: CASSPTPGVEYEQYF

V: TRBV4-1
size: .
J: TRBJ1-6
CDR3: CASSQGEQGYSPLHF

V: TRBV28
size: .
J: TRBJ2-5
CDR3: CASRGDRIEEPETQYF

V: TRBV5-5
size: few
J: TRBJ2-1
CDR3: CACSLDERNEQFF

V: TRBV11-2
size: few
J: TRBJ2-7
CDR3: CASSFGTSGGVEQYF

V: TRBV27
size: few
J: TRBJ1-4
CDR3: CASSRQGRTPTNEKLFF

V: TRBV29-1
size: many
J: TRBJ2-6
CDR3: CSVGGGANVLTF

V: TRBV19
size: .
J: TRBJ2-7
CDR3: CASSTSNTGYEQYF

V: TRBV15
size: .
J: TRBJ1-4
CDR3: CATTPTDDNEKLFF

V: TRBV30
size: .
J: TRBJ2-1
CDR3: CAWSVGTGFNEQFF

V: TRBV5-6
size: few
J: TRBJ2-5
CDR3: CASSSRLDKVQETQYF

V: TRBV4-1
size: .
J: TRBJ1-4
CDR3: CASSQELVGWGGLFF

V: TRBV2
size: .
J: .
CDR3: CASSETSGATDTQHF

V: TRBV2
size: .
J: .
CDR3: CTNSETGPSCEQYF

V: TRBV7-2
size: many
J: TRBJ2-5
CDR3: CASSRNGGAGETQYF

V: TRBV28
size: .
J: TRBJ2-2
CDR3: CASSLAVGVANTGELFF

V: TRBV28
size: .
J: TRBJ2-1
CDR3: CASSPITGISYNEQFF

V: TRBV20-1
size: few
J: TRBJ2-3
CDR3: CSASPGLDTQYF

V: TRBV6-6
size: .
J: TRBJ2-7
CDR3: CASSAGTGYYEQYF

V: TRBV7-9
size: few
J: TRBJ2-1
CDR3: CASSSIGEQFF

V: TRBV7-9
size: many
J: TRBJ2-7
CDR3: CASSLGPLYEQYF

V: TRBV6-2/TRBV6-3
size: .
J: TRBJ2-2
CDR3: CASSSPSGKGTGELFF

V: TRBV28
size: few
J: TRBJ1-5
CDR3: CASSPNEGQGVYQPQHF

V: TRBV7-9
size: few
J: TRBJ1-2
CDR3: CASSLGSPIPGYTF

V: TRBV11-2
size: few
J: TRBJ2-1
CDR3: CASRHDLNNEQFF

V: TRBV3-1
size: few
J: TRBJ1-1
CDR3: CASSQDSGVAFF

V: TRBV6-1
size: .
J: TRBJ2-7
CDR3: CASSEGRRAYEQYF

V: TRBV27
size: .
J: TRBJ1-2
CDR3: CASRRENYGYTF

V: TRBV28
size: .
J: TRBJ2-1
CDR3: CASSEIEFESRGYNEQFF

V: TRBV18
size: .
J: TRBJ1-2
CDR3: CASSPSGSKGDYGYTF

V: TRBV20-1
size: .
J: TRBJ1-2
CDR3: CSARGISRGGYGYTF

V: TRBV5-1
size: .
J: TRBJ2-5
CDR3: CASSRGEGKTQYF